Listed below are T cell receptor beta chains from one sample, sequenced in a study of CD8 T cells in Susac syndrome. TCRdb re-derived calls from the immunoSEQ multiplex PCR reads in MiXCR, one entry per CDR3 protein. The sample has about 250,000 distinct CDR3 sequences, approximately 92% seen once. The sequencing input was CD4+ T cells from PBMCs. Every receptor here comes from a human donor with multiple sclerosis. CDR3s include the opening cysteine and the closing phenylalanine or tryptophan. The order of the fields is J gene, V gene, D gene, clone size, CDR3 protein, CDR3 DNA. A D gene is named only where the DNA matches it firmly. The size field is filled for only some rows; it gives once, few, many or a size class.

TRBJ1-3 TRBV15 TRBD1 - CATSRAQGPGNTIYF TGTGCCACCAGCAGAGCACAGGGGCCTGGAAACACCATATATTTT
TRBJ1-1 TRBV3-1 TRBD1 - CASSTRGLMNTEAFF TGTGCCAGCAGCACCAGGGGGTTGATGAACACTGAAGCTTTCTTT
TRBJ1-2 TRBV25-1 - - CASSAQSQGGYGYTF TGTGCCAGCAGTGCCCAAAGTCAGGGTGGGTATGGCTACACCTTC
TRBJ2-7 TRBV18 - - CASSPRQAASYEQYF TGTGCCAGCTCACCGAGGCAGGCGGCCTCGTACGAGCAGTACTTC
TRBJ1-4 TRBV15 - - CATSRDWAREEKLFF TGTGCCACCAGCAGAGATTGGGCGCGGGAGGAAAAACTGTTTTTT
TRBJ2-7 TRBV5-4 - - CASRDQGSHEQYF TGTGCCAGCAGGGACCAGGGTAGCCACGAGCAGTACTTC
TRBJ2-3 TRBV30 TRBD2 - CAWSIAGGPSTDTQYF TGTGCCTGGAGTATAGCGGGGGGACCGTCCACAGATACGCAGTATTTT
TRBJ1-6 TRBV19 - - CASSTLDSPLHF TGTGCCAGTAGTACCCTAGATTCCCCCCTCCACTTT
TRBJ1-2 TRBV6-1 TRBD1 - CASSEATGPGNYGYTF TGTGCCAGCAGTGAAGCGACAGGGCCCGGAAACTATGGCTACACCTTC
TRBJ2-5 TRBV20-1 TRBD2 - CSARDSAGGRVETQYF TGCAGTGCTAGAGATAGCGCGGGGGGGCGTGTGGAGACCCAGTACTTC
TRBJ1-1 TRBV9 TRBD1 once CASSAVDRGNTEAFF TGTGCCAGCAGCGCAGTGGACAGGGGGAACACTGAAGCTTTCTTT
TRBJ2-4 TRBV12-3/TRBV12-4 TRBD2 - CASSFNPAGGIYGYSRDIQYF TGTGCCAGCAGTTTTAACCCAGCGGGAGGAATTTACGGGTACTCGCGGGACATTCAGTACTTC
TRBJ1-5 TRBV5-1 TRBD1 - CASSQTGAPRQPQHF TGCGCCAGCAGCCAGACAGGGGCCCCACGGCAGCCCCAGCATTTT
TRBJ1-5 TRBV3-1 - - CASSQDINSNQPQHF TGTGCCAGCAGCCAAGATATAAATTCCAATCAGCCCCAGCATTTT
TRBJ1-1 TRBV12-5 - once CASDSRVNTEAFF TGTGCTAGTGACTCGAGGGTGAACACTGAAGCTTTCTTT
TRBJ1-2 TRBV25-1 - - CASSDKARYTF TGTGCCAGCAGTGACAAAGCACGCTACACCTTC
TRBJ2-4 TRBV28 - - CASSPTGTKILAKNIQYF TGTGCCAGCAGTCCCACCGGGACAAAAATCCTAGCCAAAAACATTCAGTACTTC
TRBJ1-1 TRBV20-1 - - CSPFLGGTEAFF TGCAGTCCATTCCTGGGGGGCACTGAAGCTTTCTTT
TRBJ2-2 TRBV7-9 - - CASSLGTFIPGELFF TGTGCCAGCAGCTTAGGGACTTTCATACCCGGGGAGCTGTTTTTT
TRBJ2-7 TRBV29-1 - - CSVAGSYEQYF TGCAGCGTTGCCGGTTCTTACGAGCAGTACTTC
TRBJ2-7 TRBV29-1 - - CSALTGPYEQYF TGCAGCGCCTTGACAGGACCCTACGAGCAGTACTTC